This TCR beta chain is from a study of T cell responses to AZD1222 COVID-19 vaccine. Study-wide results and caveats: Nearly half of the spike-specific TCRs reportedly recognize variant regions that carry no mutations. Among the donors, most were white British and more were female, and clonal diversity was possibly underestimated.

Sequenced by immunoSEQ multiplex PCR; TCRdb stores in-frame clones only, minus some. The sample has 95,000 to 130,000 clones, roughly 93% seen once; the top ten hold about 1.6%. Germline lookup yields CDR1 KGHDR and CDR2 SFDVKD. V lost 0 bases to trimming and J lost 7 bases, with 8 bases between them. The CDR3 runs 14 residues. In the case of this clone: Its antigen is undetermined.

Recipients boosted at about 4 weeks or about 12 weeks are pooled. The TCR was taken from an adult who received the AZD1222 COVID-19 vaccine. The V gene is TRBV24-1, the J gene TRBJ2-2; either TRBD1 or TRBD2 may fit D (5 bases each). The specimen was peripheral blood, collected 28 days after the second AZD1222 dose. The CDR3: CATSDLGGNGELFF. The CDR3 coding sequence is TGTGCCACCAGTGATTTGGGGGGAAACGGGGAGCTGTTTTTT.